The 2 T cell receptor beta chains below come from one sample, sequenced in a study of blood T cell repertoires in COVID-19. Clones were read by immunoSEQ multiplex PCR, and TCRdb kept only the in-frame ones, dropping some. The sample carries 200,000 or so clones, approximately 79% recorded once. The sample consisted of peripheral blood. These receptors came from a human donor in a cohort sampled during active COVID-19.

The V gene is TRBV18, the J gene TRBJ2-5, with unresolved D. Germline V gene lookup returns CDR1 KGHSH and CDR2 LQKENI. This CDR3 region has 12 residues. V was clipped by 6 bases and J by 0 bases, with 5 bases between them. Here the CDR3 reads CASSRYQETQYF. The CDR3 DNA sequence: TGTGCCAGCTCGCGCTACCAAGAGACCCAGTACTTC. Full variable domain (remainder filled in from reference TRBV18 and TRBJ2-5): NAGVMQNPRHLVRRRGQEARLRCSPMKGHSHVYWYRQLPEEGLKFMVYLQKENIIDESGMPKERFSAEFPKEGPSILRIQQVVRGDSAAYFCASSRYQETQYFGPGTRLLVL.

The chain recombines TRBV19 with TRBJ1-1; tentatively, D is TRBD1 (6 bases). Trimming took 3 bases from V and 2 from J, leaving 10 bases between them. The CDR3 runs 14 residues. CDR1 is LNHDA and CDR2 is SQIVND in the germline V gene (reference sequence). In DNA form, the CDR3 reads TGTGCCAGTAGTATTCAGGGGCCCAACACTGAAGCTTTCTTT. Translated: CASSIQGPNTEAFF.